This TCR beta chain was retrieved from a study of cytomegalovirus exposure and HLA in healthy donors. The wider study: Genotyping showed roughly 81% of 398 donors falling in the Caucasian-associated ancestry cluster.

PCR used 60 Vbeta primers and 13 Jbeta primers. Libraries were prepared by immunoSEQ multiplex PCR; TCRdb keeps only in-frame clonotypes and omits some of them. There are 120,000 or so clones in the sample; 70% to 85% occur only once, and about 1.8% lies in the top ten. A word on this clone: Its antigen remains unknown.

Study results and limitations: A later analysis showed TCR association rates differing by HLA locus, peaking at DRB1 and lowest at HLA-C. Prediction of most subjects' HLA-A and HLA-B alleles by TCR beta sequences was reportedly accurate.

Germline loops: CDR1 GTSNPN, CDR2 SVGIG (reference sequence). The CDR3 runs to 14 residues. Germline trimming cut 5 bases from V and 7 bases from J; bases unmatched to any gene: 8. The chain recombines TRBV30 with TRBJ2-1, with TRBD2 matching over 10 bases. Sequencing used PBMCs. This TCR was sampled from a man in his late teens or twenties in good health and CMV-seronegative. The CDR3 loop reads CAWLPLAGENEQFF. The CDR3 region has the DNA TGTGCCTGGTTACCTCTAGCGGGGGAAAATGAGCAGTTCTTC.